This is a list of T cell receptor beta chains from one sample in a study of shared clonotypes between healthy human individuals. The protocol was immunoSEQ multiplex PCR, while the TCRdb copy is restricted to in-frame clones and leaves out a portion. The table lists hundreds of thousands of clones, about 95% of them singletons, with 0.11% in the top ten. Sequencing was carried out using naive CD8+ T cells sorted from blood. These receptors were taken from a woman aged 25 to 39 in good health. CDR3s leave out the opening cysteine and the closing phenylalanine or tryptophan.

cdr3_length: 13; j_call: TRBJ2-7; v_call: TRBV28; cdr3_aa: ASIPLGQSVSEQY
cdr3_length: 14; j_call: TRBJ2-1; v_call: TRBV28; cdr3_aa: ASGGLAGVSYNEQF
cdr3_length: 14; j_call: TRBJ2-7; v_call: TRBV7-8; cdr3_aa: ASSPRRGGTLYEQY
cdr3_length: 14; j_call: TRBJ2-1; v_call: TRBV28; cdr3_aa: ASSFSFGGLDNEQF
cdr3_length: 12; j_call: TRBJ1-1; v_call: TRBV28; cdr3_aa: ASSTRDSDTEAF
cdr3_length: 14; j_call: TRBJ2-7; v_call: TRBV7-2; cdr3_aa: ASSLEGGSSSYEQY
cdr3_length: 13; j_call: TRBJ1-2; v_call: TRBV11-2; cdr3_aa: ASSPAGGSLYGYT
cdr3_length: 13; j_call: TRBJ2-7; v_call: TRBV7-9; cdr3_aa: ASTTTGANSYEQY
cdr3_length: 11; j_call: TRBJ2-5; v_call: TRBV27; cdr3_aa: ASGAQIQETQY
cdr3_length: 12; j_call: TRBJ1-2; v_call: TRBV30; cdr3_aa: AWSLTGFVDGYT
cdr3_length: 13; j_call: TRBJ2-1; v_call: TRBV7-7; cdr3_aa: ASSQLAGVGNEQF
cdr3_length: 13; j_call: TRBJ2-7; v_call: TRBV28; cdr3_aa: ASRRIAGGVYEQY
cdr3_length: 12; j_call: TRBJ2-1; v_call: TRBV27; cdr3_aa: ASGNGGPFGEQF
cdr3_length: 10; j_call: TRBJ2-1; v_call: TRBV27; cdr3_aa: ASSLLAGEQF
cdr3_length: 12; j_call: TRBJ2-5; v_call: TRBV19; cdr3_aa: ASSLDRDQETQY
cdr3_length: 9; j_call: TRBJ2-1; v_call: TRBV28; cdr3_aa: ASRTYNEQF
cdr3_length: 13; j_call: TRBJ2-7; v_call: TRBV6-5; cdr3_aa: ASRQARTSGIEQY
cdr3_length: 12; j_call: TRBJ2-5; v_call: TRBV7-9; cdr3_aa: ASSLESRGETQY
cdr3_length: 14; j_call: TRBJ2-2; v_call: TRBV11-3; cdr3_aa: ASSPSINRDSGELF
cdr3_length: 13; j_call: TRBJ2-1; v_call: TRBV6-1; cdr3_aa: ASSRGGQNRHEQF
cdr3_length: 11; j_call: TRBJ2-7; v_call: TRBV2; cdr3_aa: ASKTGMSYEQY
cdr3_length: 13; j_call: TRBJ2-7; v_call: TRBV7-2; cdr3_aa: ASSALWQGNYEQY
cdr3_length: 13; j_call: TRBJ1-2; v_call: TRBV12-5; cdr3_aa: ASGEGQGAPRGYT
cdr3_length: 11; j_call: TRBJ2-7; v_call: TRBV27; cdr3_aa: AIAPTASYEQY
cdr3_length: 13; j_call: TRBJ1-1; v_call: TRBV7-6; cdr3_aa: ASSTQGQEGSEAF
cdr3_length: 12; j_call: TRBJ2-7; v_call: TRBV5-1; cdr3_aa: ASSGSSGTYEQY
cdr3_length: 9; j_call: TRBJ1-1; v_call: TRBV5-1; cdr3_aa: ASSYGPEAF
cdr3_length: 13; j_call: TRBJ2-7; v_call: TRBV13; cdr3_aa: ASSSRLAGDHEQY
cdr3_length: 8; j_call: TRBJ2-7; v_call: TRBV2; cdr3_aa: ASRGDEQY
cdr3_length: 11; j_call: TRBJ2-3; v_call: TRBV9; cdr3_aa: ASSVLGTDTQY
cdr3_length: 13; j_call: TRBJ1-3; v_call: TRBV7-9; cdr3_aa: ASSLGPVSGNTIY
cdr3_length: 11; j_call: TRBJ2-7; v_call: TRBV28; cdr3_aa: ASREGSSYEQY
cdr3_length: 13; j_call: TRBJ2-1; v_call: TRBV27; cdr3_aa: ASSITGGTYNEQF
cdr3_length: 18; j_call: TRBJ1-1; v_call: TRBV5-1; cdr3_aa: ASSSSGTGKSENTDTEAF
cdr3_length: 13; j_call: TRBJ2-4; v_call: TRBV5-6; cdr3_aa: ASSLKGGTKNIQY
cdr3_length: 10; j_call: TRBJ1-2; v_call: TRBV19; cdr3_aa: ASETDSYGYT
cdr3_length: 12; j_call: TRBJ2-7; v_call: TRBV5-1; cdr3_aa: ASSLQRGGYEQY
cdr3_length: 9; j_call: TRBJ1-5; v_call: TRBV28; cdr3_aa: ASSLVGAQH
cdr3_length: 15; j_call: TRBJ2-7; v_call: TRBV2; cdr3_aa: ASISGRAGDRSYEQY
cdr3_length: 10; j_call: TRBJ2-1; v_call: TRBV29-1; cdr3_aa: SVEDHGYEQF
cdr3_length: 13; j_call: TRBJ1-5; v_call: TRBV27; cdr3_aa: ASSKNDREDQPQH
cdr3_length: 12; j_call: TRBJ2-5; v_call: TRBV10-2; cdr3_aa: ASSVLARAETQY